This T cell receptor (beta chain) was profiled in a study of regulatory T cells in long-lasting Graves disease. With regard to this clonotype: Its specificity is unknown.

Broader study findings: Newly diagnosed Graves' patients exceeded persistent ones in TCR diversity.

iRepertoire HTBI primers and Arm-PCR of CDR3 regions built TCR beta libraries. TCRdb fed the multiplex PCR reads into MiXCR, producing one record per CDR3 protein. Of roughly 520,000 distinct CDR3 sequences listed, 12% are singletons. The CDR3 covers 15 residues. Germline CDR1 is MNHEY and CDR2 is SMNVEV (reference sequence). With 5 bases clipped from V and 5 bases from J, the junction kept 6 bases outside the gene matches. Time point in this sample: newly diagnosed GD, antithyroid drugs for less than 3 months. PBMC-extracted RNA yielded the TCR library. These data were also reused for a study on T cells in Graves' hyperthyroidism and ophthalmopathy.

This clonotype originated in a woman aged 30 to 39 with Graves disease. The gene calls are TRBV27 and TRBJ1-1; 12 bases align to TRBD1. The material was peripheral blood mononuclear cells (PBMCs), obtained at new diagnosis, from a patient treated with antithyroid drugs. The CDR3: CASSGRDRGLTEAFF. The DNA for the CDR3 is TGTGCCAGCAGTGGCCGGGACAGGGGGCTAACTGAAGCTTTCTTT.